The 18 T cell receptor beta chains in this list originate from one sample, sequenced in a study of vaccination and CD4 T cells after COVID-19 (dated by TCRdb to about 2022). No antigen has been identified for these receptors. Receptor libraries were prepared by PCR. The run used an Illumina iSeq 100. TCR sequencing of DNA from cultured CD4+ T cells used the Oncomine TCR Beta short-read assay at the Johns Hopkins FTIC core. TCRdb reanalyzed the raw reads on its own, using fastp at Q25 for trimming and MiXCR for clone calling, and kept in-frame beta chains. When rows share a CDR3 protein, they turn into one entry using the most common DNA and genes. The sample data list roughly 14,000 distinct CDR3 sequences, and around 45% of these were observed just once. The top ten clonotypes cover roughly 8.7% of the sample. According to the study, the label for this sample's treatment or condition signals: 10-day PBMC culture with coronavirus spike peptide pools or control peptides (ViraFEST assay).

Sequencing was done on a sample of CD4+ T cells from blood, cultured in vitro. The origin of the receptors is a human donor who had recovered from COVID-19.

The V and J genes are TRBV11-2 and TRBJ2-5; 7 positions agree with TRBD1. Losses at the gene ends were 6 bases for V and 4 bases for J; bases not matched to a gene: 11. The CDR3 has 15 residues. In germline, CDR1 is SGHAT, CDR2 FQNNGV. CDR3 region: CASRPFRDSLETQYF. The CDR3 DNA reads TGTGCCAGCAGACCATTTCGGGACAGTTTAGAGACCCAGTACTTC.

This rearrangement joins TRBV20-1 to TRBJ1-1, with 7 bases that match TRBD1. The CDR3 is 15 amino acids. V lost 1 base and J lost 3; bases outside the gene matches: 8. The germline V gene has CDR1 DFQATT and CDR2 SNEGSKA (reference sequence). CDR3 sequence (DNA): TGCAGTGCTAGAGGACAGGGTAGGTTGGACACTGAAGCTTTCTTT. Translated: CSARGQGRLDTEAFF.

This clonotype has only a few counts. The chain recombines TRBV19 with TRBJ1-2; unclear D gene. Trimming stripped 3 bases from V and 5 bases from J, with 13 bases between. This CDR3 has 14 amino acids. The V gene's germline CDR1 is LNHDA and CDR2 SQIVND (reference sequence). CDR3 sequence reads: CASSIRTDSYGYTF. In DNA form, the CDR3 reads TGTGCCAGTAGTATTAGGACGGACTCATATGGCTACACCTTC.

The CDR3 sequence: CASTGYNEQFF. The CDR3 nucleotides read TGTGCCAGCACCGGATACAATGAGCAGTTCTTC. This chain connects TRBV27 to TRBJ2-1, with D unclear. Germline lookup yields CDR1 MNHEY and CDR2 SMNVEV (reference sequence). V lost 7 bases, J lost 4 bases, and 5 bases lay in between. The CDR3 runs 11 residues.

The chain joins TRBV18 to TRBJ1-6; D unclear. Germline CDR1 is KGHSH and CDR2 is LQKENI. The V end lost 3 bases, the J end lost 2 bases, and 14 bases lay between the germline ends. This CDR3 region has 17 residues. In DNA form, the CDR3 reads TGTGCCAGCTCACCGGTCGCAGGCGAGGCCTATAATTCACCCCTCCACTTT. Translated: CASSPVAGEAYNSPLHF.

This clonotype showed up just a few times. The DNA of the CDR3 is TGTGCCAGCAGCCGAGCGGGGCCCTACGAGCAGTACTTC. Protein product: CASSRAGPYEQYF. The chain is built from TRBV12-3 or TRBV12-4 and TRBJ2-7; TRBD2 agrees at 7 bases. CDR3 length: 13 amino acids. V was pared by 6 bases and J by 2 bases, with 4 bases of the junction left unmatched.

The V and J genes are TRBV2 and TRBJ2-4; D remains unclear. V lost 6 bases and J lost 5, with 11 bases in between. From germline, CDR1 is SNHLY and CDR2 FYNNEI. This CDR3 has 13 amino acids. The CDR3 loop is CASSWGGENIQYF. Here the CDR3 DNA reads TGTGCCAGCAGCTGGGGTGGGGAAAACATTCAGTACTTC.

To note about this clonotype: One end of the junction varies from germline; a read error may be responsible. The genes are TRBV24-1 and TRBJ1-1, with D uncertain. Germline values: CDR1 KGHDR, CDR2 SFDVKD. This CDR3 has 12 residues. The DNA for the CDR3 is TGTGCCACCAAGGGCTCAAACACTGAAGTTTTCTTT. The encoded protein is CATKGSNTEVFF.

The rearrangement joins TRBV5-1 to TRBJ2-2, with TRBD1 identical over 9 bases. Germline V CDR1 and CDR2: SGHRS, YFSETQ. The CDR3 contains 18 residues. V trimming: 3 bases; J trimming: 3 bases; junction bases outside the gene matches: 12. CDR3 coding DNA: TGCGCCAGCAGCTCAATCCCCCGGGACAGGGCTGACACCGGGGAGCTGTTTTTT. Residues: CASSSIPRDRADTGELFF.

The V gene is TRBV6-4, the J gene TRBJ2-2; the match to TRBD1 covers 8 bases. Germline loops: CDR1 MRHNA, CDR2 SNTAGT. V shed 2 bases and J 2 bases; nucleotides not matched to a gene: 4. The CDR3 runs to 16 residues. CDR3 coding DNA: TGTGCCAGCAGTGACCATGGGACAGGAAACACCGGGGAGCTGTTTTTT. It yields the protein CASSDHGTGNTGELFF.

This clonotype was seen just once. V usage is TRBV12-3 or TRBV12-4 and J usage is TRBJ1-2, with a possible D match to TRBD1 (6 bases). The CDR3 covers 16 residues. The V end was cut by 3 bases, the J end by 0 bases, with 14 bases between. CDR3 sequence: CASSLTGVRTNYGYTF. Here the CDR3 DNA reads TGTGCCAGCAGTTTGACAGGCGTTAGGACTAACTATGGCTACACCTTC.

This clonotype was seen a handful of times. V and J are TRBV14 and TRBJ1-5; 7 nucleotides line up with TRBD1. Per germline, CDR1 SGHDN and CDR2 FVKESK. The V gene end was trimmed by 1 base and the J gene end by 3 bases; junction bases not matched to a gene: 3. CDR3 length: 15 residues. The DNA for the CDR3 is TGTGCCAGCAGCCAAGGACAGGGTTACAATCAGCCCCAGCATTTT. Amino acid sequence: CASSQGQGYNQPQHF.

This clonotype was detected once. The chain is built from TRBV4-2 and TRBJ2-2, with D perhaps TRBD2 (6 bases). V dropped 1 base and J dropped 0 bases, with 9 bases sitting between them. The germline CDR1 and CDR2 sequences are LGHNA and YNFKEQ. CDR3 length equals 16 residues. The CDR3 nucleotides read TGTGCCAGCAGCCAAGTACGGGGGTCGAACACCGGGGAGCTGTTTTTT. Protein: CASSQVRGSNTGELFF.

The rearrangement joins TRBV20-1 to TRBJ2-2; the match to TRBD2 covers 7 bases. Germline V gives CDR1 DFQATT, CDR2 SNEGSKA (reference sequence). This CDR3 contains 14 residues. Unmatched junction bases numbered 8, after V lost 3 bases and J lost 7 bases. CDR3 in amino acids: CSASSPSGIGELFF. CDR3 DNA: TGCAGTGCTAGTAGCCCTAGCGGTATCGGGGAGCTGTTTTTT.

The CDR3 region has the DNA TGCAGTGCTAGAGCCCTCCAAGTGGGACAGGGGGCCAGAAACGAGCAGTACTTC. Protein: CSARALQVGQGARNEQYF. The chain joins TRBV20-1 to TRBJ2-7; the match to TRBD1 covers 12 bases. V was pared by 1 base and J by 5 bases, with 15 bases of the junction left unmatched. The CDR3 has 18 amino acids. Per the germline V gene, CDR1 is DFQATT and CDR2 is SNEGSKA (reference sequence).

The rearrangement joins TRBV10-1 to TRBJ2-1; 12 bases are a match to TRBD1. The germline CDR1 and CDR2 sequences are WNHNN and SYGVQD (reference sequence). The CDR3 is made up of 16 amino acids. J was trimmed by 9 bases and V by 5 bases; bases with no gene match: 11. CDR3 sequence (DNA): TGCGCCAGCAGTTATGACCGGGACAGGGGGCTTTTTGAGCAGTTCTTC. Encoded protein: CASSYDRDRGLFEQFF.

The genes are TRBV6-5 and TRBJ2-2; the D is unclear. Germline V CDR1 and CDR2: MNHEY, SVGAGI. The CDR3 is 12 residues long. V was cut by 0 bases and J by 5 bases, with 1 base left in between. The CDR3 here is CASSYSTGELFF. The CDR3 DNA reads TGTGCCAGCAGTTACTCGACCGGGGAGCTGTTTTTT.

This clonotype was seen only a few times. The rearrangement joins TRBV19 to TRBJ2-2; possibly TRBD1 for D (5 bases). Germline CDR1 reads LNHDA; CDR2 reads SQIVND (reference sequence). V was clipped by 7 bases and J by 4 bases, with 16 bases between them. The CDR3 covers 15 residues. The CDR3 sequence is CASTGHFTLTGELFF. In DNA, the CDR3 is TGTGCCAGTACCGGACACTTTACCCTCACCGGGGAGCTGTTTTTT.